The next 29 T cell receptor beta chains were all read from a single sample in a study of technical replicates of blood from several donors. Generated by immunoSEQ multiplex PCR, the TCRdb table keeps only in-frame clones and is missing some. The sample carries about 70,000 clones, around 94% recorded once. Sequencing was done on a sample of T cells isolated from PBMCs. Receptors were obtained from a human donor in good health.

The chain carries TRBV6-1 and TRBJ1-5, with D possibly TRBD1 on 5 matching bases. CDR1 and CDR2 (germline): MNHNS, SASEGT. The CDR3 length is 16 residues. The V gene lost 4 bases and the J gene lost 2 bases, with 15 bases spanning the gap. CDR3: CASSADVWGGNQPQHF. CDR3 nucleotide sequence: TGTGCCAGCAGTGCAGATGTGTGGGGGGGCAATCAGCCCCAGCATTTT.

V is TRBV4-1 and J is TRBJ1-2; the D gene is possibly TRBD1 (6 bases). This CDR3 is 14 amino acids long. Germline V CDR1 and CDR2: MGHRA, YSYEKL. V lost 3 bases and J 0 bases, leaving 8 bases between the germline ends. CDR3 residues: CASSQDSSNYGYTF. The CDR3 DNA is TGCGCCAGCAGCCAGGACAGTTCTAACTATGGCTACACCTTC.

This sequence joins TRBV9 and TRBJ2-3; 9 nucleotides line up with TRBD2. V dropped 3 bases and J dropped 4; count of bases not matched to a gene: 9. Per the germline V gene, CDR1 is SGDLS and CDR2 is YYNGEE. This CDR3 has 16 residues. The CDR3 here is CASSAGLAPSSDTQYF. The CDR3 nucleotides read TGTGCCAGCAGCGCTGGACTAGCGCCCAGCTCAGATACGCAGTATTTT.

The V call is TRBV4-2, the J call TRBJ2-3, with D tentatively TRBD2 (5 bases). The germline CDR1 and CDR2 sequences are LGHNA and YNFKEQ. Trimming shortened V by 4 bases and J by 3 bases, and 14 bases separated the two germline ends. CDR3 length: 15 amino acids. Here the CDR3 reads CASSPLGVYTDTQYF. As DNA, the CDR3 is TGTGCCAGCAGCCCACTAGGAGTGTATACAGATACGCAGTATTTT.

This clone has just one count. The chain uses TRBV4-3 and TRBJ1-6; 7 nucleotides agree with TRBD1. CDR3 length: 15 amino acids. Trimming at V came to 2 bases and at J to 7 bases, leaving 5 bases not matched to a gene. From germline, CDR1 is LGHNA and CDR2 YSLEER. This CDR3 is CASSQSTGRNSPLHF. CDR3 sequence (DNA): TGCGCCAGCAGCCAATCGACAGGGAGAAATTCACCCCTCCACTTT.

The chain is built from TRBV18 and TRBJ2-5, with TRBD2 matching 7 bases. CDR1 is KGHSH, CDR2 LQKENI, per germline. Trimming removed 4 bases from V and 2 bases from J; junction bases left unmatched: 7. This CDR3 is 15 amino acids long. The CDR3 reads CASSQTSSGQETQYF. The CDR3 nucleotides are TGTGCCAGCTCACAGACCTCTAGCGGACAAGAGACCCAGTACTTC.

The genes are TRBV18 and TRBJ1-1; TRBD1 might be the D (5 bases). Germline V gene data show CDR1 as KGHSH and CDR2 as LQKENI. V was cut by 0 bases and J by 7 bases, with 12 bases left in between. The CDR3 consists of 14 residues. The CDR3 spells CASSPPNRGLEAFF. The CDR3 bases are TGTGCCAGCTCACCACCTAATCGGGGACTTGAAGCTTTCTTT.

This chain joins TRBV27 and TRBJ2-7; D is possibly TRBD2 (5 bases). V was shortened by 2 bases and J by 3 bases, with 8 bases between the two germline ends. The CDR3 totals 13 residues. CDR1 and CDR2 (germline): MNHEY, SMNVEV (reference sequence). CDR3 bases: TGTGCCAGCAGTTTAGCAGGAGGCTACGAGCAGTACTTC. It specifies CASSLAGGYEQYF.

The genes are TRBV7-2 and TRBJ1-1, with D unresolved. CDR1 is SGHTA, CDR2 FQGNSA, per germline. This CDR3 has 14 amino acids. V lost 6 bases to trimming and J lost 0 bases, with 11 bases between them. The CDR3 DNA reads TGTGCCAGCAGGTATCAGGTGATGAACACTGAAGCTTTCTTT. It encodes CASRYQVMNTEAFF.

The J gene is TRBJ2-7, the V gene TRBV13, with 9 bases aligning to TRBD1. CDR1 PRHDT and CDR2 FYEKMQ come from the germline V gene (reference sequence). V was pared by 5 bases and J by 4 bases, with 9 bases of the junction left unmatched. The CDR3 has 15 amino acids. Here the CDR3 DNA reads TGTGCCAGCAGCCCTAAACAGGGGGCGGGTTACGAGCAGTACTTC. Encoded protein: CASSPKQGAGYEQYF.

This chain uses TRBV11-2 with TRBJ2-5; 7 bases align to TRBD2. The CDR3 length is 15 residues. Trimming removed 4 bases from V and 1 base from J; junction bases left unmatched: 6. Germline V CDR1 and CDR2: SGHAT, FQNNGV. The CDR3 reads CASSSLSGTQETQYF. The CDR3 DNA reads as TGTGCCAGCAGCTCTTTAAGCGGGACCCAAGAGACCCAGTACTTC.

CDR3: CASSLRQAISTDTQYF. Here the CDR3 DNA reads TGTGCCAGCAGCTTGAGGCAGGCGATTAGCACAGATACGCAGTATTTT. V is TRBV5-4 and J is TRBJ2-3; D not resolved. From germline, CDR1 is SGHNT and CDR2 YYREEE (reference sequence). The germline V and J ends were trimmed by 1 base and 0 bases, with 12 bases remaining between them. The CDR3 loop spans 16 amino acids.

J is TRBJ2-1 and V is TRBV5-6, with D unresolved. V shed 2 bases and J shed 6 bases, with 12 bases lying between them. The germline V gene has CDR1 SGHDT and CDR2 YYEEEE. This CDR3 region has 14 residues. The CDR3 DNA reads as TGTGCCAGCAGCTTCGGCGGTTTGGTCAATGAGCAGTTCTTC. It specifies CASSFGGLVNEQFF.

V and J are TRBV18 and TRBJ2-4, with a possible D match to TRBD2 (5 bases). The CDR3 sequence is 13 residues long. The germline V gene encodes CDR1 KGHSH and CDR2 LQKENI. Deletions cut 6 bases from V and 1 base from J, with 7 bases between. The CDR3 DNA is TGTGCCAGCTCGGGAGAGGCCAAAAACATTCAGTACTTC. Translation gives CASSGEAKNIQYF.

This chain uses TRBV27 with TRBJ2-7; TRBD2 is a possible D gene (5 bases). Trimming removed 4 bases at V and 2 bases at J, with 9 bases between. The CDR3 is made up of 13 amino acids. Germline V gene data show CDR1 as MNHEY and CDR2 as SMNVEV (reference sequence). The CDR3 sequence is CASSSAGAYEQYF. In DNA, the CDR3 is TGTGCCAGCAGTTCAGCCGGGGCCTACGAGCAGTACTTC.

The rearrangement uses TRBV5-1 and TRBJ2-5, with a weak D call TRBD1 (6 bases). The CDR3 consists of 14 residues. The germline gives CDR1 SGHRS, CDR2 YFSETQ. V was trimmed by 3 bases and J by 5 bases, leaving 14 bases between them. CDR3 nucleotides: TGCGCCAGCAGCTCGGGGACAATTCAGGAGACCCAGTACTTC. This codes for CASSSGTIQETQYF.

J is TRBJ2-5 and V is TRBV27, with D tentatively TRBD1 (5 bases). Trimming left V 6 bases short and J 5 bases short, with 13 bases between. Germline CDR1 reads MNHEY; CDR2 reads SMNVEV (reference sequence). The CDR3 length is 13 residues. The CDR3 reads CASRTRVGETQYF. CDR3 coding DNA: TGTGCCAGCAGGACCAGGGTTGGGGAGACCCAGTACTTC.

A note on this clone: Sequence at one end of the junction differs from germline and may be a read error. The CDR3 loop is CASRLGWGDLADTQYF. The CDR3 region has the DNA TGTGCCAGCAGGTTAGGATGGGGGGATCTCGCAGATACGCAGTATTTT. The chain recombines TRBV11-1 with TRBJ2-3; TRBD2 is a possible D gene (6 bases). Per the germline V gene, CDR1 is SGHAT and CDR2 is FQDESV (reference sequence). The length of the CDR3 is 16 residues.

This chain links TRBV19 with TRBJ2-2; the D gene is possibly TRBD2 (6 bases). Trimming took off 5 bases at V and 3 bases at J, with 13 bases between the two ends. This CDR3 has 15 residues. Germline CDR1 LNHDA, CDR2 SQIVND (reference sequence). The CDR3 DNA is TGTGCCAGTAGTTCCGGGGGATTAGACACCGGGGAGCTGTTTTTT. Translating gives CASSSGGLDTGELFF.

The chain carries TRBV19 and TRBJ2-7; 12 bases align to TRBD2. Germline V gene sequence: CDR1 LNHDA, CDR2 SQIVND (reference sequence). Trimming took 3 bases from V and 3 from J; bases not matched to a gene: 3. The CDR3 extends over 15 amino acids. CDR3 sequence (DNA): TGTGCCAGTAGTATGGAGACTAGCGGGAGCTACGAGCAGTACTTC. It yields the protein CASSMETSGSYEQYF.

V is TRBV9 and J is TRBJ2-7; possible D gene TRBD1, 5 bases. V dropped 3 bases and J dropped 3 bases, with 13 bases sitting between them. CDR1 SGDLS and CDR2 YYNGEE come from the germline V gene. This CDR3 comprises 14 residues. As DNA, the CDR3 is TGTGCCAGCAGCGGGGGCGGACGGGTCTACGAGCAGTACTTC. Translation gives CASSGGGRVYEQYF.

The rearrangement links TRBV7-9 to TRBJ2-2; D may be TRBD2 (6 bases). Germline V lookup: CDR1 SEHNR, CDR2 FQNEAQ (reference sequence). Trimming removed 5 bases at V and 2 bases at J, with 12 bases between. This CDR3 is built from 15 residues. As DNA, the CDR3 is TGTGCCAGCAGCGACGGGAGATTCAACACCGGGGAGCTGTTTTTT. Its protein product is CASSDGRFNTGELFF. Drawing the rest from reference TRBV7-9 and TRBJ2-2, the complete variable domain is DTGVSQNPRHKITKRGQNVTFRCDPISEHNRLYWYRQTLGQGPEFLTYFQNEAQLEKSRLLSDRFSAERPKGSFSTLEIQRTEQGDSAMYLCASSDGRFNTGELFFGEGSRLTVL.

DNA of the CDR3: TGTGCCAGCAGCTCCACAGGGTATGGCTACACCTTC. Protein: CASSSTGYGYTF. The chain couples TRBV6-5 to TRBJ1-2; possibly TRBD1 for D (6 bases). The CDR3 loop spans 12 amino acids. V lost 6 bases and J lost 5, with 10 bases in between. Germline V CDR1 and CDR2: MNHEY, SVGAGI.

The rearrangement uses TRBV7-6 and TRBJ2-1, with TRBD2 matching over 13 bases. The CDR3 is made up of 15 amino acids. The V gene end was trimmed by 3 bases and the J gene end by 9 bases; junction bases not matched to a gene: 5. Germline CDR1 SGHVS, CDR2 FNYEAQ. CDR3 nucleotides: TGTGCCAGCAGCTTGGGACTAGCGGGGAGCTTTGAGCAGTTCTTC. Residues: CASSLGLAGSFEQFF.

DNA for the CDR3: TGTGCCAGCAGTTTTGCAAGCTCTAACTATGGCTACACCTTC. Translating gives CASSFASSNYGYTF. The V call is TRBV28, the J call TRBJ1-2, with no clear D. Between the trimmed V and J ends, which lost 3 bases and 0 bases, there was a span of 8 bases. The CDR3 is 14 amino acids. CDR1 is MDHEN, CDR2 SYDVKM, per germline.

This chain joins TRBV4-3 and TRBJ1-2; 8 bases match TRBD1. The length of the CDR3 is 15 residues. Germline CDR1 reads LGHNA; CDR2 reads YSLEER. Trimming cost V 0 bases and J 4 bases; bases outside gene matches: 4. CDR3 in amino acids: CASSQDGTGFYGYTF. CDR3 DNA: TGCGCCAGCAGCCAAGATGGGACAGGATTCTATGGCTACACCTTC.

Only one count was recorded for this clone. Written as DNA, the CDR3 is TGCGCCAGCAGCTTGGGGCAGACAGTTACCTTCACCGGGGAGCTGTTTTTT. It is translated as CASSLGQTVTFTGELFF. The rearrangement joins TRBV5-1 to TRBJ2-2; D might be TRBD1 (5 bases). The CDR3 has 17 residues. Trimming took 0 bases from V and 4 from J, leaving 16 bases between them. Germline assignment: CDR1 SGHRS and CDR2 YFSETQ.

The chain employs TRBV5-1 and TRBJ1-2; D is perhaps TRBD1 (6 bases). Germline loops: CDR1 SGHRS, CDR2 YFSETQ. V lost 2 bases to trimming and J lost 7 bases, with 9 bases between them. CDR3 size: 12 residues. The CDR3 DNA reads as TGCGCCAGCAGCTTACAGGGCAGTGGCTACACCTTC. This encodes CASSLQGSGYTF. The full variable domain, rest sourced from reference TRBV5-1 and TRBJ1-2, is KAGVTQTPRYLIKTRGQQVTLSCSPISGHRSVSWYQQTPGQGLQFLFEYFSETQRNKGNFPGRFSGRQFSNSRSEMNVSTLELGDSALYLCASSLQGSGYTFGSGTRLTVV.

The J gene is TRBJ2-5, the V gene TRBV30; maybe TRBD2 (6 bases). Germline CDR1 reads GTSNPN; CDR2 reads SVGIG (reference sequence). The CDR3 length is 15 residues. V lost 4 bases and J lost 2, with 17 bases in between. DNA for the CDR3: TGTGCCTGGACCCTACTCGGGACTTCACAAGAGACCCAGTACTTC. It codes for CAWTLLGTSQETQYF.